Reported below is one TCR beta chain. A read error is possible here, since a much larger clone lies one base away. The CDR3 is 16 amino acids. V dropped 5 bases and J dropped 11; count of bases not matched to a gene: 14. The data were obtained in a study of regulatory T cells in long-lasting Graves disease. Time point meaning: newly diagnosed GD, antithyroid drugs for less than 3 months. Extracted RNA from PBMCs served as the source of the TCR library. Researchers made TCR beta libraries by using iRepertoire HTBI primers and running Arm-PCR on CDR3 regions. Each CDR3 protein is one row after TCRdb ran MiXCR on the multiplex PCR reads. The profile shows roughly 500,000 distinct CDR3 sequences, around 12% of them singletons. The same specimen was also included in a second study, on T cells in Graves' hyperthyroidism and ophthalmopathy. From that study: Any patient presenting with uncontrolled infection, other autoimmune disease, pregnancy or lactation was left out. First-round RT-PCR targeting the TCR CDR3 was performed with the HTBI primer set. Prediction of ophthalmopathy progression came a median roughly 6.7 months pre-onset.

The receptor was derived from a woman in her twenties or thirties with Graves disease. Material: peripheral blood mononuclear cells (PBMCs), obtained at new diagnosis, from a patient treated with antithyroid drugs. The chain links TRBV12-3 or TRBV12-4 to TRBJ2-5; TRBD2 agrees at 13 bases. CDR3 protein: CASSQWTSGGYNEQYF. CDR3 in DNA: TGTGCCAGCAGTCAATGGACTAGCGGGGGCTACAATGAGCAGTACTTC.